The clone carrying this TCR beta chain has only one observation. Its specificity is unknown. Trimming removed 1 base from V and 0 bases from J, with 7 bases in between. Per germline, CDR1 SQVTM and CDR2 ANQGSEA. The CDR3 totals 14 residues. This record belongs to a study of T cells in Graves' hyperthyroidism and ophthalmopathy. Cells are PBMCs isolated from about 10 ml of fresh blood. The source material, RNA transcripts, was used to amplify TCR beta CDR3 regions. Using the HTBI primer set, a first-round RT-PCR was run on the TCR CDR3. TCRdb used MiXCR to reprocess the multiplex PCR reads, holding one entry per CDR3 protein. The sample consists of around 690,000 distinct CDR3 sequences, 15% to 20% of them appearing once. The study's findings and limits: Blood also showed most of the thyroid clonotypes that were expanded above 0.001. The model anticipated ophthalmopathy a median approximately 6.6 months pre-onset.

This receptor was taken from a man between 45 and 60 years old with Graves' hyperthyroidism. Sequencing input: blood. The chain recombines TRBV29-1 with TRBJ1-3; D remains unclear. CDR3 nucleotide sequence: TGCAGCGTTGAAGGAGTCACCTCTGGAAACACCATATATTTT. Residues: CSVEGVTSGNTIYF. The full variable domain, completed using reference TRBV29-1 and TRBJ1-3, is SAVISQKPSRDICQRGTSLTIQCQVDSQVTMMFWYRQQPGQSLTLIATANQGSEATYESGFVIDKFPISRPNLTFSTLTVSNMSPEDSSIYLCSVEGVTSGNTIYFGEGSWLTVV.